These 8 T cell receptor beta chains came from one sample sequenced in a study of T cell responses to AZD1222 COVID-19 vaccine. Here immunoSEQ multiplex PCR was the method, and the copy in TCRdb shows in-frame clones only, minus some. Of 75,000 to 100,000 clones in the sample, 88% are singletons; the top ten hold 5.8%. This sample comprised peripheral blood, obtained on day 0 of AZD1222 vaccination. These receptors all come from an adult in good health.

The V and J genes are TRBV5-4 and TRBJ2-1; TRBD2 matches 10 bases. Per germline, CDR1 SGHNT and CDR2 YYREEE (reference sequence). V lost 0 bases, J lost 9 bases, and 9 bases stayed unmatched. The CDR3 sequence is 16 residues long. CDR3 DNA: TGTGCCAGCAGCTTGGGGGCTAGCGGGAGTTTAGTTGAGCAGTTCTTC. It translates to CASSLGASGSLVEQFF. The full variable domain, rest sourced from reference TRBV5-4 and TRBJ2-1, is ETGVTQSPTHLIKTRGQQVTLRCSSQSGHNTVSWYQQALGQGPQFIFQYYREEENGRGNFPPRFSGLQFPNYSSELNVNALELDDSALYLCASSLGASGSLVEQFFGPGTRLTVL.

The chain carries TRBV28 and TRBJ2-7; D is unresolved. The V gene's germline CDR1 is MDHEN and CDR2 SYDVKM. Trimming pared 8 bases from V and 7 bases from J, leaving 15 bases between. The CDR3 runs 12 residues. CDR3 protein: CASGRLGLEQYF. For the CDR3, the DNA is TGTGCCAGCGGACGGTTGGGTTTGGAGCAGTACTTC.

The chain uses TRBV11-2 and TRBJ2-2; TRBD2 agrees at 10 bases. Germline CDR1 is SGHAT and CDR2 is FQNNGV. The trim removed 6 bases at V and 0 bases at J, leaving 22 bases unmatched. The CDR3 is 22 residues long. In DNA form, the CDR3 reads TGTGCCAGCAGTTCGGGACCGGGACTAGCGTTTGGGGCCACAGCGAACACCGGGGAGCTGTTTTTT. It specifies CASSSGPGLAFGATANTGELFF.

The CDR3 is CASSPQGAGAHNEQFF. CDR3 coding DNA: TGTGCCAGCAGCCCGCAAGGAGCGGGAGCCCACAATGAGCAGTTCTTC. The chain joins TRBV7-9 to TRBJ2-1, with 8 bases fitting TRBD2. Germline V gene data show CDR1 as SEHNR and CDR2 as FQNEAQ (reference sequence). The CDR3 loop spans 16 amino acids. V shed 5 bases, J shed 5 bases, and the junction held 11 bases outside the gene matches.

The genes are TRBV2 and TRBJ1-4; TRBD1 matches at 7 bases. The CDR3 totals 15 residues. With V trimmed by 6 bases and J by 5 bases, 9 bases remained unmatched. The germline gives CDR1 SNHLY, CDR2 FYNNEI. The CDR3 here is CASSLPTGINEKLFF. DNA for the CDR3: TGTGCCAGCAGCCTCCCGACAGGGATAAATGAAAAACTGTTTTTT.

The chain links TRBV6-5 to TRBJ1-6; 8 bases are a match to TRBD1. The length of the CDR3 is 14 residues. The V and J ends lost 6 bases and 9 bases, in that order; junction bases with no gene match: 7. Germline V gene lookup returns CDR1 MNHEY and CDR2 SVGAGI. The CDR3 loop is CASRGQGASSPLHF. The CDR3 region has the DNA TGTGCCAGCAGGGGGCAGGGGGCTAGTTCACCCCTCCACTTT.

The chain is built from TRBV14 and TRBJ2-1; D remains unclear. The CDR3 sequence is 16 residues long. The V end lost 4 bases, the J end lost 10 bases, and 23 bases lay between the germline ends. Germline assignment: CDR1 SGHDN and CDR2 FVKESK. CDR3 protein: CASSLYLPGRAGEQFF. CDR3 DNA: TGTGCCAGCAGCCTATACCTTCCCGGCCGAGCCGGGGAGCAGTTCTTC. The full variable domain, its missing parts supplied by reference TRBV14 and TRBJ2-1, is EAGVTQFPSHSVIEKGQTVTLRCDPISGHDNLYWYRRVMGKEIKFLLHFVKESKQDESGMPNNRFLAERTGGTYSTLKVQPAELEDSGVYFCASSLYLPGRAGEQFFGPGTRLTVL.

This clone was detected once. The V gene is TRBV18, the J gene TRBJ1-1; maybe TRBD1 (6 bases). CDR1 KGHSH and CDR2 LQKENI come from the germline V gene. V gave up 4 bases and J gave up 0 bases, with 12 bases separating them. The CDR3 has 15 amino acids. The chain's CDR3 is CASSLIRGLNTEAFF. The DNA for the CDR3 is TGTGCCAGCTCACTGATCAGGGGCTTGAACACTGAAGCTTTCTTT.